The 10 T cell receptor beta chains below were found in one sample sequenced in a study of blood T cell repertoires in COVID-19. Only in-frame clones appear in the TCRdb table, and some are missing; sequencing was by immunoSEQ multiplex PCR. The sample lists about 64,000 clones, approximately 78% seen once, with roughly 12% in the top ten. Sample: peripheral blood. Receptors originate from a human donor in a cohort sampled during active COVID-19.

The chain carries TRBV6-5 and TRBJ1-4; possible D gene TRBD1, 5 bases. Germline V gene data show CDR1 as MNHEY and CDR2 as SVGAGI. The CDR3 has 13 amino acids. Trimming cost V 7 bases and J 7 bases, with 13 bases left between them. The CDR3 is CASKDSLGEKLFF. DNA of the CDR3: TGTGCCAGCAAAGACAGTTTGGGTGAAAAACTGTTTTTT.

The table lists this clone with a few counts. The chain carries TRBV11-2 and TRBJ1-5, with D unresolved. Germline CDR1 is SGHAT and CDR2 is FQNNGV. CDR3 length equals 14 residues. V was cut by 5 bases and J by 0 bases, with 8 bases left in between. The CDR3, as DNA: TGTGCCAGCAGCCCCCGAGGTAGCAATCAGCCCCAGCATTTT. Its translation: CASSPRGSNQPQHF.

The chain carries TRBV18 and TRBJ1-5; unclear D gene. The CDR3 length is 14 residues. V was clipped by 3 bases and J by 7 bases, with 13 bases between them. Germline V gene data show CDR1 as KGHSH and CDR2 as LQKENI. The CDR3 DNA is TGTGCCAGCTCACCCTCCCCGTTCAGACAGCCCCAGCATTTT. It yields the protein CASSPSPFRQPQHF.

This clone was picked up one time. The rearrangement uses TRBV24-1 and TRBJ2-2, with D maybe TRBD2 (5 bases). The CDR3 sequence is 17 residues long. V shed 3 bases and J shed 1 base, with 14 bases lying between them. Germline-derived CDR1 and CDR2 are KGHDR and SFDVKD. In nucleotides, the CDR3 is TGTGCCACCAGTGATCCCCTTGGGAGTGAGAACACCGGGGAGCTGTTTTTT. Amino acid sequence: CATSDPLGSENTGELFF.

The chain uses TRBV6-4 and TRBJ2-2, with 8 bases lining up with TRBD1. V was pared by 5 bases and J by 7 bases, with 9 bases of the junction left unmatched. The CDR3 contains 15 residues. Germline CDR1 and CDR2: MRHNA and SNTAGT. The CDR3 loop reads CASSLGTGSGGELFF. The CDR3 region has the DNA TGTGCCAGCAGTCTCGGGACAGGTTCCGGCGGGGAGCTGTTTTTT.

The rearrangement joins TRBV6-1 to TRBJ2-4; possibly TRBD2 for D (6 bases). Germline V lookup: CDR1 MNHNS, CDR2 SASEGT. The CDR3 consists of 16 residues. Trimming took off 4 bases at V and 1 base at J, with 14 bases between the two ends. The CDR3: CASSVLGEVAKNIQYF. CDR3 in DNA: TGTGCCAGCAGTGTTTTGGGGGAGGTGGCCAAAAACATTCAGTACTTC.

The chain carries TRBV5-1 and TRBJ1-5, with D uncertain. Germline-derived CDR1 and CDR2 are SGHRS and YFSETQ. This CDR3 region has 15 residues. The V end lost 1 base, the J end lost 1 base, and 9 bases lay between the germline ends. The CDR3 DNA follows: TGCGCCAGCAGCTTGACGGGGAAGAGCAATCAGCCCCAGCATTTT. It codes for CASSLTGKSNQPQHF.

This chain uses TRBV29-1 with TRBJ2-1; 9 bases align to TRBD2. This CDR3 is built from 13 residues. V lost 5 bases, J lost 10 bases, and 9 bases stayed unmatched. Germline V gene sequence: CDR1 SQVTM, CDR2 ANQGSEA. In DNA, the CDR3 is TGCAGCGTTCGTTCTAGCGGGGCCCGGGAGCAGTTCTTC. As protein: CSVRSSGAREQFF.

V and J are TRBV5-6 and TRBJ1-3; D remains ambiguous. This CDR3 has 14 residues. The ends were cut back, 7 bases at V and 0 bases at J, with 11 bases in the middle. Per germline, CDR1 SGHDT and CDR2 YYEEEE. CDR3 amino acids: CASGTRFSGNTIYF. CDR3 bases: TGTGCCAGCGGAACGCGGTTCTCTGGAAACACCATATATTTT.

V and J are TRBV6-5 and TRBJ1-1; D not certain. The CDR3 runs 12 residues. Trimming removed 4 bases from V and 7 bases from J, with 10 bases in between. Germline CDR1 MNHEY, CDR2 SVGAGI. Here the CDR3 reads CASSLVGREAFF. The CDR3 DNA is TGTGCCAGCAGTTTAGTGGGCCGTGAAGCTTTCTTT.